This T cell receptor beta chain came from a study of CD8 T cells in ankylosing spondylitis. Findings of the study overall: In peripheral blood, disease-linked CD8+ clones occurred at relatively low frequencies. Prior work had noted some motif variants in reactive arthritis blood and synovial fluid. Made up of eight highly homologous variants, a TCR beta motif appeared characteristic of ankylosing spondylitis blood. Matched ankylosing spondylitis synovial fluid reportedly contained a significantly enriched population of disease-linked clones.

Making the TCR beta libraries involved quantitative 5'-RACE with molecular barcodes. TCRdb re-called the 5' RACE reads with MiXCR, one entry per CDR3 protein. This table holds 100,000 to 150,000 distinct CDR3 sequences, under 20% found once. On this clonotype: Its specificity is not known.

The receptor was isolated from a male donor with ankylosing spondylitis. The sequenced sample was blood, either unsorted or a sorted T cell fraction (not recorded which).

The CDR3 coding sequence is TGTGCCAGCAGCTTAGGGCAGGAAGTAGATGGCTACACCTTC. Its translation is CASSLGQEVDGYTF. The chain combines TRBV13 with TRBJ1-2; D not certain. CDR3 length: 14 residues. The V gene lost 0 bases and the J gene lost 6 bases, with 11 bases spanning the gap. CDR1 is PRHDT and CDR2 is FYEKMQ in the germline V gene (reference sequence).